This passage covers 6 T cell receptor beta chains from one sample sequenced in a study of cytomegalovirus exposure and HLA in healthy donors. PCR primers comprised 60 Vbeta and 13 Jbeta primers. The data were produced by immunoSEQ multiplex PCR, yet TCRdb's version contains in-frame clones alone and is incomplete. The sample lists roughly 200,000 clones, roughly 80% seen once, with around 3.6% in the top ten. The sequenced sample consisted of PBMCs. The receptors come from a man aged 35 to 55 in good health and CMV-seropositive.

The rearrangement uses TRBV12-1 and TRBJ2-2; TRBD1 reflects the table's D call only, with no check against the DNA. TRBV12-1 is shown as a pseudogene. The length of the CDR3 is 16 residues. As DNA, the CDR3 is TGTGCCAGCAGCCAGTTACTGGGCAATGGCACCGGGGAGCTGTTTTTT. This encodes CASSQLLGNGTGELFF.

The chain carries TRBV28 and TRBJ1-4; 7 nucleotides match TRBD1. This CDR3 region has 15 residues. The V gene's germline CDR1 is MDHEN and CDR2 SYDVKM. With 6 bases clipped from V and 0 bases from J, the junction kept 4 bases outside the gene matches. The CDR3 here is CASRTTGATNEKLFF. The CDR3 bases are TGTGCCAGCAGGACAACAGGGGCAACTAATGAAAAACTGTTTTTT.

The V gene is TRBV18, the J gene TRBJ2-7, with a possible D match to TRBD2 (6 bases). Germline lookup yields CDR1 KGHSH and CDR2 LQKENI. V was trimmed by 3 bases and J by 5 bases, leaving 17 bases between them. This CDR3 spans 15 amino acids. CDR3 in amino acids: CASSPYPGRGDEQYF. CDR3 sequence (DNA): TGTGCCAGCTCACCCTACCCCGGGAGAGGGGACGAGCAGTACTTC.

CDR3 in amino acids: CASSPRDSTNYGYTF. As DNA, the CDR3 is TGTGCCAGCAGCCCGCGGGACAGTACTAACTATGGCTACACCTTC. The V gene is TRBV5-6, the J gene TRBJ1-2, with TRBD1 matching 7 bases. The CDR3 is 15 residues long. V shed 4 bases, J shed 0 bases, and the junction held 6 bases outside the gene matches. The V gene's germline CDR1 is SGHDT and CDR2 YYEEEE.

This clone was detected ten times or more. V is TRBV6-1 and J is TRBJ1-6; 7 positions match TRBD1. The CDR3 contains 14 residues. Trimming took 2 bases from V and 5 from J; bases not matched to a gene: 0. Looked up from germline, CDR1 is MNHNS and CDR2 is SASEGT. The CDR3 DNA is TGTGCCAGCAGTGAACAGGGGGATAATTCACCCCTCCACTTT. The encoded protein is CASSEQGDNSPLHF.

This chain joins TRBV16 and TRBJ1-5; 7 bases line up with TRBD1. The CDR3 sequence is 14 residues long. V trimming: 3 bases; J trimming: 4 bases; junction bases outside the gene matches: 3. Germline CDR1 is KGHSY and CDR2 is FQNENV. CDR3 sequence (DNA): TGTGCCAGCAGCCAGTCGACAGGGAATCAGCCCCAGCATTTT. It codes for CASSQSTGNQPQHF. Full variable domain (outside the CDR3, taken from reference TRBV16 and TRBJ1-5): GEEVAQTPKHLVRGEGQKAKLYCAPIKGHSYVFWYQQVLKNEFKFLISFQNENVFDETGMPKERFSAKCLPNSPCSLEIQATKLEDSAVYFCASSQSTGNQPQHFGDGTRLSIL.